This T cell receptor (beta chain) was retrieved from a study of T cells in Graves' hyperthyroidism and ophthalmopathy. TCR beta CDR3 region amplification was performed from RNA transcripts. With the HTBI primer set, the TCR CDR3 went through a first round of RT-PCR. Each CDR3 protein is one row after TCRdb ran MiXCR on the multiplex PCR reads. The data contain a few hundred thousand distinct CDR3 sequences, around 15% of them singletons. The CDR3 is 13 amino acids. The germline gives CDR1 SNHLY, CDR2 FYNNEI. The germline V and J ends were trimmed by 6 bases and 8 bases, with 16 bases remaining between them. This clonotype was counted ten times or more.

The chain carries TRBV2 and TRBJ1-1; tentatively, D is TRBD1 (5 bases). This TCR was recovered from a woman between 55 and 75 years old with Graves' ophthalmopathy. Sample: blood. In nucleotides, the CDR3 is TGTGCCAGCAGGAAGGACACGCGACTAGAAGCTTTCTTT. This sequence encodes CASRKDTRLEAFF.